Shown below are 32 T cell receptor beta chains from a single sample sequenced in a study of blood T cell repertoires in COVID-19. Measured with immunoSEQ multiplex PCR; TCRdb has only the in-frame clones, and not every one. The sample has 150,000 to 200,000 clones, over 75% seen once; the top ten hold roughly 9.8%. Material: peripheral blood. These receptors originate from a woman aged 80 or older with acute or convalescent COVID-19.

The V call is TRBV19, the J call TRBJ2-3; 7 bases match TRBD2. CDR3 length: 14 residues. Germline V CDR1 and CDR2: LNHDA, SQIVND (reference sequence). With 11 bases clipped from V and 1 base from J, the junction kept 9 bases outside the gene matches. DNA of the CDR3: TGTGCCTCTAGGGGAGGGCAGGGCACAGATACGCAGTATTTT. It codes for CASRGGQGTDTQYF. The complete variable domain, with remaining parts taken from reference TRBV19 and TRBJ2-3, reads DGGITQSPKYLFRKEGQNVTLSCEQNLNHDAMYWYRQDPGQGLRLIYYSQIVNDFQKGDIAEGYSVSREKKESFPLTVTSAQKNPTAFYLCASRGGQGTDTQYFGPGTRLTVL.

The V call is TRBV5-1, the J call TRBJ2-1, with 11 bases fitting TRBD2. The ends lost 0 bases at V and 7 bases at J; junction bases unmatched: 3. Germline V lookup: CDR1 SGHRS, CDR2 YFSETQ. The length of the CDR3 is 15 residues. The CDR3: CASSLVSGRGNEQFF. As DNA, the CDR3 is TGCGCCAGCAGCTTGGTTAGCGGGAGGGGGAATGAGCAGTTCTTC.

This clone was seen only once. The chain carries TRBV19 and TRBJ2-2; TRBD1 matches 9 bases. V shed 1 base, J shed 6 bases, and the junction held 0 bases outside the gene matches. Per germline, CDR1 LNHDA and CDR2 SQIVND (reference sequence). This CDR3 spans 14 amino acids. The CDR3: CASSIGQGAGELFF. CDR3 coding DNA: TGTGCCAGTAGTATAGGACAGGGGGCCGGGGAGCTGTTTTTT.

The CDR3: CASSEAIQRGYTF. CDR3 DNA sequence: TGTGCCAGCAGTGAAGCGATCCAGCGAGGCTACACCTTC. The chain links TRBV6-1 to TRBJ1-2; no clear D gene. In germline, CDR1 is MNHNS, CDR2 SASEGT. The CDR3 consists of 13 residues. V was clipped by 0 bases and J by 8 bases, with 10 bases between them.

This rearrangement joins TRBV29-1 to TRBJ1-1, with a possible D match to TRBD1 (6 bases). Germline-derived CDR1 and CDR2 are SQVTM and ANQGSEA. V gave up 4 bases and J gave up 1 base, with 10 bases separating them. CDR3 length equals 13 residues. The CDR3 here is CSVVWGQNTEAFF. The CDR3 DNA reads as TGCAGCGTTGTTTGGGGACAGAACACTGAAGCTTTCTTT.

This sequence joins TRBV19 and TRBJ2-2; D perhaps matches TRBD1 (6 bases). Trimming removed 4 bases at V and 1 base at J, with 13 bases between. Germline V lookup: CDR1 LNHDA, CDR2 SQIVND (reference sequence). The CDR3 sequence is 16 residues long. CDR3 DNA: TGTGCCAGTAGTAAACGTAGGGGGATGAACACCGGGGAGCTGTTTTTT. Translating gives CASSKRRGMNTGELFF.

This sequence joins TRBV2 and TRBJ1-5; no firm D call. This CDR3 contains 14 residues. V lost 3 bases and J lost 3, with 9 bases in between. The germline V gene has CDR1 SNHLY and CDR2 FYNNEI. The CDR3 coding sequence is TGTGCCAGCAGTGAGTCCCGGGACAATCAGCCCCAGCATTTT. Its translation is CASSESRDNQPQHF.

This chain links TRBV4-3 with TRBJ2-7; no firm D call. Germline V gene lookup returns CDR1 LGHNA and CDR2 YSLEER. Trimming removed 4 bases from V and 5 bases from J, with 15 bases in between. The CDR3 loop spans 14 amino acids. This CDR3 reads CASSRNIYTNEQYF. The CDR3 nucleotides are TGCGCCAGCAGCCGCAATATTTATACTAACGAGCAGTACTTC.

This chain joins TRBV10-3 and TRBJ1-2; TRBD1 aligns across 8 bases. CDR1 ENHRY and CDR2 SYGVKD come from the germline V gene. The CDR3 has 14 residues. The V and J ends lost 10 bases and 3 bases, in that order; junction bases with no gene match: 10. CDR3 sequence reads: CATLGDRYYYGYTF. CDR3 nucleotides: TGTGCCACCCTAGGGGACAGGTATTACTATGGCTACACCTTC.

V usage is TRBV6-5 and J usage is TRBJ2-3; 8 nucleotides match TRBD2. The J segment lost 3 bases and the V segment lost 5 bases, leaving 7 bases of the junction unmatched. CDR3 size: 15 residues. The germline V gene has CDR1 MNHEY and CDR2 SVGAGI. The chain's CDR3 is CASSPAGVGTDTQYF. The CDR3 DNA sequence: TGTGCCAGCAGTCCAGCGGGAGTGGGAACAGATACGCAGTATTTT.

This chain links TRBV20-1 with TRBJ1-1, with 8 bases lining up with TRBD1. This CDR3 spans 11 amino acids. Germline lookup yields CDR1 DFQATT and CDR2 SNEGSKA (reference sequence). V shed 6 bases, J shed 9 bases, and the junction held 6 bases outside the gene matches. CDR3 coding DNA: TGCAGTGCCCTCGGACAGGGCAAAGCTTTCTTT. Residues: CSALGQGKAFF.

This clone was observed a single time. The chain links TRBV5-8 to TRBJ2-1; weak D call: TRBD1 (5 bases). This CDR3 is built from 11 residues. V gave up 5 bases and J gave up 15 bases, with 15 bases separating them. Looked up from germline, CDR1 is SGHTS and CDR2 is YDEGEE. CDR3 sequence reads: CASRYRPLAFF. CDR3 nucleotides: TGTGCCAGCAGGTACAGGCCCCTCGCGTTCTTC. The full variable domain, completed using reference TRBV5-8 and TRBJ2-1, is EAGVTQSPTHLIKTRGQQATLRCSPISGHTSVYWYQQALGLGLQFLLWYDEGEERNRGNFPPRFSGRQFPNYSSELNVNALELEDSALYLCASRYRPLAFFGPGTRLTVL.

The chain employs TRBV12-5 and TRBJ1-1; weak D call: TRBD1 (5 bases). This CDR3 is built from 14 residues. Germline-derived CDR1 and CDR2 are LGHNT and FRNRAP. V shed 3 bases and J shed 7 bases, with 15 bases lying between them. CDR3 sequence (DNA): TGTGCTAGTGGTTTTTCTTTCGTCGGGGGTGAAGCTTTCTTT. It is translated as CASGFSFVGGEAFF.

The chain joins TRBV18 to TRBJ1-3; 9 bases map to TRBD1. The germline V gene has CDR1 KGHSH and CDR2 LQKENI. With 0 bases clipped from V and 5 bases from J, the junction kept 2 bases outside the gene matches. This CDR3 is 15 amino acids long. CDR3 in amino acids: CASSPPGQGRNTIYF. In DNA, the CDR3 is TGTGCCAGCTCACCACCGGGACAGGGTAGAAACACCATATATTTT. Full variable domain (missing parts from reference TRBV18 and TRBJ1-3): NAGVMQNPRHLVRRRGQEARLRCSPMKGHSHVYWYRQLPEEGLKFMVYLQKENIIDESGMPKERFSAEFPKEGPSILRIQQVVRGDSAAYFCASSPPGQGRNTIYFGEGSWLTVV.

This clone was detected only once. The chain links TRBV3-1 (or the pseudogene TRBV3-2) to TRBJ1-1; D is unresolved. The CDR3 has 14 residues. Germline V gene lookup returns CDR1 LGHDT and CDR2 YNNKEL (reference sequence). Deletions cut 1 base from V and 4 bases from J, with 10 bases between. Written as DNA, the CDR3 is TGTGCCAGCAGCCAAGGGACTTTAGGCACTGAAGCTTTCTTT. Translating it yields CASSQGTLGTEAFF.

The chain has TRBV6-5 and TRBJ2-7, with TRBD1 matching 7 bases. CDR3 length: 12 residues. J lost 2 bases, V lost 6 bases, and 1 base had no gene match. Germline V gene data show CDR1 as MNHEY and CDR2 as SVGAGI. In nucleotides, the CDR3 is TGTGCCAGCAGCACAGGGGCCTACGAGCAGTACTTC. It specifies CASSTGAYEQYF.

The genes are TRBV2 and TRBJ2-3, with 11 bases identical to TRBD2. Germline CDR1 is SNHLY and CDR2 is FYNNEI. Germline trimming cut 8 bases from V and 0 bases from J; bases unmatched to any gene: 19. This CDR3 is built from 20 residues. Written as DNA, the CDR3 is TGTGCCAGCTGGGGGCAACTAGCGGGAGAGAGGGGCTCTAGCACAGATACGCAGTATTTT. Residues: CASWGQLAGERGSSTDTQYF.

The chain is built from TRBV5-6 and TRBJ2-1; 11 positions match TRBD2. CDR3 length equals 16 residues. V shed 5 bases and J 3 bases; nucleotides not matched to a gene: 7. Germline V gene sequence: CDR1 SGHDT, CDR2 YYEEEE. CDR3 bases: TGTGCCAGCAGGGACGGACTAGCGGGTTTCTACAATGAGCAGTTCTTC. Protein sequence: CASRDGLAGFYNEQFF. The full variable domain, in which reference TRBV5-6 and TRBJ2-1 provide the parts outside the CDR3, is DAGVTQSPTHLIKTRGQQVTLRCSPKSGHDTVSWYQQALGQGPQFIFQYYEEEERQRGNFPDRFSGHQFPNYSSELNVNALLLGDSALYLCASRDGLAGFYNEQFFGPGTRLTVL.

This chain uses TRBV18 with TRBJ1-5, with D maybe TRBD1 (6 bases). The CDR3 sequence is 17 residues long. The ends were cut back, 1 base at V and 0 bases at J, with 13 bases in the middle. Germline-derived CDR1 and CDR2 are KGHSH and LQKENI. The chain's CDR3 is CASSPRTAINSNQPQHF. The CDR3, as DNA: TGTGCCAGCTCACCACGGACAGCGATTAATAGCAATCAGCCCCAGCATTTT.

The genes are TRBV7-8 and TRBJ1-5; 11 bases are a match to TRBD1. The germline V gene encodes CDR1 SGHVS and CDR2 FQNEAQ. The V gene end was trimmed by 5 bases and the J gene end by 1 base; junction bases not matched to a gene: 7. CDR3 length: 17 residues. CDR3 nucleotide sequence: TGTGCCAGCAGCCGAGGGACAGGGGGACAGAGCAATCAGCCCCAGCATTTT. This encodes CASSRGTGGQSNQPQHF. Complete variable domain (other parts from reference TRBV7-8 and TRBJ1-5): GAGVSQSPRYKVAKRGQDVALRCDPISGHVSLFWYQQALGQGPEFLTYFQNEAQLDKSGLPSDRFFAERPEGSVSTLKIQRTQQEDSAVYLCASSRGTGGQSNQPQHFGDGTRLSIL.

J is TRBJ1-5 and V is TRBV6-5; D is perhaps TRBD1 (5 bases). CDR1 is MNHEY, CDR2 SVGAGI, per germline. The V and J ends lost 5 bases and 5 bases respectively, with 10 bases between them. The CDR3 runs to 13 residues. For the CDR3, the DNA is TGTGCCAGCAGTCTTGACAGAGATCAGCCCCAGCATTTT. Translating it yields CASSLDRDQPQHF.

The genes are TRBV10-2 and TRBJ1-2, with D hard to call. Germline V gene lookup returns CDR1 WSHSY and CDR2 SAAADI. With 3 bases removed from V and 0 bases from J, the gap between germline ends came to 5 bases. This CDR3 has 13 amino acids. CDR3 in amino acids: CASSDGANYGYTF. The CDR3 DNA sequence: TGCGCCAGCAGTGACGGAGCTAACTATGGCTACACCTTC.

The chain carries TRBV7-2 and TRBJ1-1; D may be TRBD1 (6 bases). The CDR3 has 13 amino acids. V lost 2 bases to trimming and J lost 4 bases, with 8 bases between them. Germline lookup yields CDR1 SGHTA and CDR2 FQGNSA. The CDR3 nucleotides are TGTGCCAGCAGCTTAAACAGGGCCACTGAAGCTTTCTTT. It yields the protein CASSLNRATEAFF.

The chain carries TRBV27 and TRBJ1-6; D is unclear. The CDR3 is 15 amino acids. V was cut by 6 bases and J by 8 bases, with 17 bases left in between. Looked up from germline, CDR1 is MNHEY and CDR2 is SMNVEV (reference sequence). CDR3 coding DNA: TGTGCCAGCAGCACTGCATCTTGGGAGTATTCACCCCTCCACTTT. The encoded protein is CASSTASWEYSPLHF.

This clone was seen just once. The chain joins TRBV27 to TRBJ1-5; D remains ambiguous. The germline gives CDR1 MNHEY, CDR2 SMNVEV (reference sequence). Trimming left V 3 bases short and J 5 bases short, with 11 bases between. The CDR3 has 14 residues. The CDR3 bases are TGTGCCAGCAGTTTTTGGGCGGGAGATCAGCCCCAGCATTTT. Amino acid sequence: CASSFWAGDQPQHF.

This chain links TRBV19 with TRBJ2-3; D remains unclear. This CDR3 is built from 15 residues. Trimming stripped 3 bases from V and 4 bases from J, with 14 bases between. Germline V gene sequence: CDR1 LNHDA, CDR2 SQIVND (reference sequence). CDR3 protein: CASSMRGVGPDTQYF. The CDR3, as DNA: TGTGCCAGTAGTATGAGAGGAGTCGGCCCAGATACGCAGTATTTT.

This rearrangement joins TRBV25-1 to TRBJ2-2; 7 bases are shared with TRBD2. This CDR3 region has 16 residues. Germline values: CDR1 MGHDK, CDR2 SYGVNS. Trimming removed 0 bases from V and 6 bases from J; junction bases left unmatched: 7. The DNA for the CDR3 is TGTGCCAGCAGTGAATACGGGATAGGGAGGGCCGGGGAGCTGTTTTTT. Residues: CASSEYGIGRAGELFF. Combining the CDR3 with reference TRBV25-1 and TRBJ2-2 gives the whole variable domain EADIYQTPRYLVIGTGKKITLECSQTMGHDKMYWYQQDPGMELHLIHYSYGVNSTEKGDLSSESTVSRIRTEHFPLTLESARPSHTSQYLCASSEYGIGRAGELFFGEGSRLTVL.

The J gene is TRBJ1-2, the V gene TRBV6-1; 9 bases map to TRBD1. Looked up from germline, CDR1 is MNHNS and CDR2 is SASEGT. The V and J ends lost 2 bases and 3 bases, in that order; junction bases with no gene match: 10. The CDR3 is 17 amino acids. The CDR3 here is CASSESGTGTHHYGYTF. CDR3 in DNA: TGTGCCAGCAGTGAAAGTGGGACAGGGACACACCACTATGGCTACACCTTC.

This chain uses TRBV29-1 with TRBJ2-1; TRBD1 matches at 7 bases. The V gene end was trimmed by 7 bases and the J gene end by 5 bases; junction bases not matched to a gene: 5. Germline V gene sequence: CDR1 SQVTM, CDR2 ANQGSEA. This CDR3 comprises 12 residues. CDR3 sequence (DNA): TGCAGCGCGGGACAGAGAAACAATGAGCAGTTCTTC. The encoded protein is CSAGQRNNEQFF.

The chain has TRBV19 and TRBJ2-2, with 7 bases fitting TRBD1. This CDR3 has 13 amino acids. The junction had 0 bases not matched to a gene; V was cut back by 4 bases and J by 4 bases. Germline assignment: CDR1 LNHDA and CDR2 SQIVND (reference sequence). The CDR3 nucleotides read TGTGCCAGTAGTACAGGGGGCACCGGGGAGCTGTTTTTT. Translating gives CASSTGGTGELFF.

The rearrangement uses TRBV11-2 and TRBJ1-4; maybe TRBD1 (5 bases). The CDR3 sequence is 14 residues long. V lost 6 bases and J 7 bases, leaving 15 bases between the germline ends. The germline V gene has CDR1 SGHAT and CDR2 FQNNGV. For the CDR3, the DNA is TGTGCCAGCAGTTGGGGCGGGGGATCTGAAAAACTGTTTTTT. Its translation: CASSWGGGSEKLFF.

V is TRBV15 and J is TRBJ2-7, with TRBD1 identical over 8 bases. V dropped 3 bases and J dropped 5; count of bases not matched to a gene: 12. CDR1 is LNHNV, CDR2 YYDKDF, per germline (reference sequence). The CDR3 length is 16 residues. The CDR3 DNA follows: TGTGCCACCAGCAGCTTACCGGGACAGGACCGCGACGAGCAGTACTTC. Protein sequence: CATSSLPGQDRDEQYF.